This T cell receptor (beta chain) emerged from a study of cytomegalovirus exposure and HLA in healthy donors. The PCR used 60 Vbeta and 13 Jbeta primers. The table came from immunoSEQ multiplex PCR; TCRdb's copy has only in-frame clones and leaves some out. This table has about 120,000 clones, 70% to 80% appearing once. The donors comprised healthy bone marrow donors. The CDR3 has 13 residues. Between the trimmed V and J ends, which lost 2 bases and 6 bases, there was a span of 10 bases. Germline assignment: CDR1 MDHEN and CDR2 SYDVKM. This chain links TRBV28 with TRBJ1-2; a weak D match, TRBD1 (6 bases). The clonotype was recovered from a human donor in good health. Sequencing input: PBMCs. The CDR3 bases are TGTGCCAGCAGTTTAGCAGGGGTGGATGGCTACACCTTC. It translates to CASSLAGVDGYTF.